What follows are 31 T cell receptor beta chains derived from one specimen sequenced in a study of OX40 agonist ivuxolimab in advanced cancers. Only in-frame clones appear in the TCRdb table, and some are missing; sequencing was by immunoSEQ multiplex PCR. The data show nearly 45,000 clones, 80% seen once. Sequencing used CD4+ or CD8+ T cells sorted from blood, obtained in a trial of the OX40 agonist ivuxolimab. The receptor source for this set is an adult with an advanced solid tumor such as melanoma, head and neck, liver or kidney cancer.

This chain links TRBV7-8 with TRBJ2-5; 8 positions agree with TRBD2. After removal of 8 bases from V and 3 bases from J, the junction contained 14 bases not matched to a gene. The V gene's germline CDR1 is SGHVS and CDR2 FQNEAQ. The CDR3 loop spans 16 amino acids. CDR3 sequence (DNA): TGTGCCAGCGCTCATTATGTTCGAGCGGGGGAAGAGACCCAGTACTTC. Its translation: CASAHYVRAGEETQYF.

This clone was observed a handful of times. The chain is built from TRBV5-4 and TRBJ2-3; D perhaps matches TRBD1 (5 bases). The CDR3 loop spans 17 amino acids. The germline V gene encodes CDR1 SGHNT and CDR2 YYREEE (reference sequence). V lost 4 bases, J lost 1 base, and 19 bases lay in between. The CDR3 protein is CASSGGRGATRTDTQYF. In nucleotides, the CDR3 is TGTGCCAGCAGCGGCGGCCGTGGGGCTACCCGCACAGATACGCAGTATTTT.

With regard to this clone: One end of the junction is discordant with germline, which a read error may explain. The rearrangement joins TRBV28 to TRBJ1-1, with 7 nucleotides matching TRBD1. CDR3 size: 12 residues. CDR1 and CDR2 from the germline V gene are MDHEN and SYDVKM. The CDR3, as DNA: TGTGCCAGCAGTACCGGGACAGAGCGACCTCTCTTT. As protein: CASSTGTERPLF. The complete variable domain, with remaining parts taken from reference TRBV28 and TRBJ1-1, reads DVKVTQSSRYLVKRTGEKVFLECVQDMDHENMFWYRQDPGLGLRLIYFSYDVKMKEKGDIPEGYSVSREKKERFSLILESASTNQTSMYLCASSTGTERPLFGQGTRLTVV.

The chain carries TRBV18 and TRBJ1-2; D ambiguous. Germline CDR1 reads KGHSH; CDR2 reads LQKENI. V dropped 6 bases and J dropped 1 base, with 12 bases sitting between them. The CDR3 has 14 amino acids. CDR3 nucleotides: TGTGCCAGCTCTGTTGGAGCCAATAACTATGGCTACACCTTC. This translates into CASSVGANNYGYTF.

The chain employs TRBV25-1 and TRBJ1-2; TRBD1 matches 10 bases. CDR1 is MGHDK and CDR2 is SYGVNS in the germline V gene. Trimming cost V 10 bases and J 2 bases; bases outside gene matches: 4. CDR3 length: 13 residues. The CDR3 spells CATQGQGNYGYTF. The CDR3 coding sequence is TGTGCCACCCAGGGACAGGGGAACTATGGCTACACCTTC.

The CDR3 DNA follows: TGTGCCAGCAGCTGGCGCCGGGACAGGGTTGATACGCAGTATTTT. It yields the protein CASSWRRDRVDTQYF. The V and J genes are TRBV7-2 and TRBJ2-3, with 9 bases aligning to TRBD1. Germline V gene sequence: CDR1 SGHTA, CDR2 FQGNSA. J gave up 6 bases and V 4 bases, and 8 bases lay outside the gene matches. This CDR3 has 15 amino acids.

The V gene is TRBV5-6, the J gene TRBJ2-5, with 8 nucleotides matching TRBD1. V lost 4 bases and J lost 1; bases outside the gene matches: 9. CDR3 length equals 16 residues. Germline CDR1 reads SGHDT; CDR2 reads YYEEEE. The CDR3 DNA is TGTGCCAGCAGCACCTTAGCCGGACAGGGCCAAGAGACCCAGTACTTC. This encodes CASSTLAGQGQETQYF.

The V gene is TRBV4-3, the J gene TRBJ2-1; D not resolved. The CDR3 consists of 13 residues. Trimming removed 0 bases from V and 6 bases from J, with 6 bases in between. Germline CDR1 and CDR2: LGHNA and YSLEER. CDR3 sequence reads: CASSQEMSNEQFF. The CDR3 DNA reads TGCGCCAGCAGCCAAGAGATGTCCAATGAGCAGTTCTTC.

This sequence joins TRBV7-2 and TRBJ1-6, with TRBD1 as a possible D gene (5 bases). The V gene's germline CDR1 is SGHTA and CDR2 FQGNSA. Trimming pared 2 bases from V and 10 bases from J, leaving 12 bases between. CDR3 length: 14 residues. CDR3 in amino acids: CASSLQGGESPLHF. The CDR3 DNA is TGTGCCAGCAGCTTACAGGGTGGTGAGTCACCCCTCCACTTT. The entire variable domain, with the rest obtained from reference TRBV7-2 and TRBJ1-6, is as follows: GAGVSQSPSNKVTEKGKDVELRCDPISGHTALYWYRQSLGQGLEFLIYFQGNSAPDKSGLPSDRFSAERTGGSVSTLTIQRTQQEDSAVYLCASSLQGGESPLHFGNGTRLTVT.

The CDR3 DNA follows: TGTGCCAGCGTTAAGACAGGCCAGGATGGCTACACCTTC. This encodes CASVKTGQDGYTF. The genes are TRBV18 and TRBJ1-2; possible D gene TRBD1, 6 bases. Germline CDR1 reads KGHSH; CDR2 reads LQKENI. This CDR3 is 13 amino acids long. The V end lost 8 bases, the J end lost 6 bases, and 16 bases lay between the germline ends.

V is TRBV7-7 and J is TRBJ2-5; D might be TRBD1 or TRBD2, each matching 6 bases. The CDR3 extends over 15 amino acids. Trimming removed 5 bases from V and 2 bases from J, with 15 bases in between. Per germline, CDR1 SSHAT and CDR2 FNYEAQ (reference sequence). The CDR3 bases are TGTGCCAGCAGCCCAAGTAGGGGGAGGCAAGAGACCCAGTACTTC. It translates to CASSPSRGRQETQYF.

The chain employs TRBV5-5 and TRBJ2-7; perhaps TRBD2 as D (6 bases). The CDR3 runs to 14 residues. The germline CDR1 and CDR2 sequences are SGHKS and YYEKEE (reference sequence). Trimming removed 0 bases from V and 5 bases from J, with 12 bases in between. The CDR3 region has the DNA TGTGCCAGCAGCTTGGTGCGGGGCGGGGACGAGCAGTACTTC. Amino acids: CASSLVRGGDEQYF.

The J gene is TRBJ1-1, the V gene TRBV10-1; D is uncertain. Trimming removed 6 bases from V and 1 base from J, with 9 bases in between. Germline CDR1 WNHNN, CDR2 SYGVQD (reference sequence). CDR3 length: 13 amino acids. DNA for the CDR3: TGCGCCAGCAGAACGCGAGGGAACACTGAAGCTTTCTTT. Protein: CASRTRGNTEAFF.

The V call is TRBV2, the J call TRBJ1-3; possibly TRBD1 for D (5 bases). V lost 8 bases, J lost 0 bases, and 8 bases lay in between. Per the germline V gene, CDR1 is SNHLY and CDR2 is FYNNEI. The CDR3 totals 13 residues. CDR3: CASWDVSGNTIYF. As DNA, the CDR3 is TGTGCCAGCTGGGACGTCTCTGGAAACACCATATATTTT.

The rearrangement uses TRBV5-4 and TRBJ2-7, with 10 bases fitting TRBD2. CDR1 is SGHNT, CDR2 YYREEE, per germline (reference sequence). This CDR3 comprises 15 residues. Trimming at V came to 3 bases and at J to 12 bases, leaving 15 bases not matched to a gene. CDR3 nucleotides: TGTGCCAGCAGCTCCCCCGAAACCGCGGGACTAGCGATGTACTTC. Translation: CASSSPETAGLAMYF.

CDR3 sequence: CASSRTSGQETQYF. In DNA, the CDR3 is TGTGCCAGCTCGCGGACTAGCGGACAAGAGACCCAGTACTTC. The chain is built from TRBV18 and TRBJ2-5; TRBD2 aligns across 10 bases. V dropped 6 bases and J dropped 2; count of bases not matched to a gene: 3. The CDR3 runs to 14 residues. Germline assignment: CDR1 KGHSH and CDR2 LQKENI.

The chain couples TRBV27 to TRBJ2-7, with D possibly matching TRBD1 (6 bases). Germline V gives CDR1 MNHEY, CDR2 SMNVEV (reference sequence). This CDR3 has 14 amino acids. The V end was cut by 3 bases, the J end by 2 bases, with 11 bases between. The CDR3 DNA reads as TGTGCCAGCAGTTTGGGGACAAAACCCTACGAGCAGTACTTC. Encoded protein: CASSLGTKPYEQYF.

The chain is built from TRBV7-2 and TRBJ1-2; TRBD1 is a possible D gene (5 bases). Trimming removed 5 bases from V and 4 bases from J, with 14 bases in between. The CDR3 consists of 14 residues. CDR1 and CDR2 (germline): SGHTA, FQGNSA. CDR3 residues: CASSSNRLGYGYTF. CDR3 sequence (DNA): TGTGCCAGCAGCAGTAACAGGCTCGGCTATGGCTACACCTTC. The full variable domain, with the rest looked up from reference TRBV7-2 and TRBJ1-2, is GAGVSQSPSNKVTEKGKDVELRCDPISGHTALYWYRQSLGQGLEFLIYFQGNSAPDKSGLPSDRFSAERTGGSVSTLTIQRTQQEDSAVYLCASSSNRLGYGYTFGSGTRLTVV.

The genes are TRBV6-1 and TRBJ1-5; D possibly corresponds to TRBD1 (6 bases). Trimming left V 2 bases short and J 5 bases short, with 13 bases between. The CDR3 runs 15 residues. CDR1 and CDR2 from the germline V gene are MNHNS and SASEGT. CDR3 in amino acids: CASSEIGTGHQPQHF. The CDR3 region has the DNA TGTGCCAGCAGTGAAATCGGCACAGGGCATCAGCCCCAGCATTTT.

This clone has a single count. The rearrangement uses TRBV19 and TRBJ1-4; no reliable D call. V was cut by 1 base and J by 4 bases, with 7 bases left in between. From germline, CDR1 is LNHDA and CDR2 SQIVND (reference sequence). The CDR3 extends over 14 amino acids. As DNA, the CDR3 is TGTGCCAGTAGTATAGTCGGATTTAATGAAAAACTGTTTTTT. Its protein product is CASSIVGFNEKLFF.

J is TRBJ2-1 and V is TRBV29-1; D gene uncertain. Germline V CDR1 and CDR2: SQVTM, ANQGSEA. Between the trimmed V and J ends, which lost 4 bases and 8 bases, there was a span of 12 bases. CDR3 length: 12 amino acids. The CDR3 reads CSVVAGYDEQFF. The CDR3 DNA reads TGCAGCGTTGTGGCCGGATACGATGAGCAGTTCTTC.

The chain uses TRBV10-2 and TRBJ2-7; no reliable D call. Germline-derived CDR1 and CDR2 are WSHSY and SAAADI. Between the trimmed V and J ends, which lost 6 bases and 0 bases, there was a span of 6 bases. The CDR3 extends over 12 amino acids. The CDR3 loop reads CASRKSSYEQYF. The CDR3, as DNA: TGCGCCAGCAGAAAAAGCTCCTACGAGCAGTACTTC.

This chain connects TRBV7-8 to TRBJ2-2; the D gene is possibly TRBD1 (6 bases). The germline V gene has CDR1 SGHVS and CDR2 FQNEAQ. This CDR3 has 15 residues. V lost 5 bases and J 2 bases, leaving 12 bases between the germline ends. The CDR3 sequence is CASSLGTTNTGELFF. The CDR3 DNA is TGTGCCAGCAGCCTAGGGACAACTAACACCGGGGAGCTGTTTTTT.

This chain uses TRBV6-1 with TRBJ2-7, with 7 bases that match TRBD2. There are 13 residues in the CDR3. The V gene end was trimmed by 4 bases and the J gene end by 6 bases; junction bases not matched to a gene: 6. CDR1 and CDR2 (germline): MNHNS, SASEGT. CDR3 amino acids: CASSASGAPEQYF. CDR3 in DNA: TGTGCCAGCAGTGCCAGCGGGGCGCCCGAGCAGTACTTC.

This chain uses TRBV20-1 with TRBJ2-3; D gene ambiguous. The CDR3 spans 11 residues. Germline V gives CDR1 DFQATT, CDR2 SNEGSKA (reference sequence). Trimming removed 1 base at V and 5 bases at J, with 4 bases between. DNA of the CDR3: TGCAGTGCTAGAGTTAAAGATACGCAGTATTTT. Its translation is CSARVKDTQYF.

This chain joins TRBV14 and TRBJ1-2, with D possibly being TRBD1 (6 bases). Germline V gene lookup returns CDR1 SGHDN and CDR2 FVKESK. This CDR3 has 15 amino acids. V lost 4 bases and J 4 bases, leaving 16 bases between the germline ends. The chain's CDR3 is CASSPRQAGFYGYTF. CDR3 nucleotide sequence: TGTGCCAGCAGCCCCCGACAGGCGGGTTTCTATGGCTACACCTTC.

The CDR3 DNA reads as TGTGCCAGCAGCTTAGCGGGGACCTTACTGGGGCAGCAGTACTTC. Its translation is CASSLAGTLLGQQYF. V gene TRBV7-8 combines with J gene TRBJ2-7; either TRBD1 or TRBD2 may fit D (5 bases each). Germline V gene sequence: CDR1 SGHVS, CDR2 FQNEAQ. Between the trimmed V and J ends, which lost 0 bases and 8 bases, there was a span of 17 bases. The CDR3 totals 15 residues.

This clone occurred a few times. The V and J genes are TRBV2 and TRBJ2-7; perhaps TRBD1 as D (6 bases). CDR3 length: 12 amino acids. Germline V gene lookup returns CDR1 SNHLY and CDR2 FYNNEI. Trimming removed 6 bases from V and 3 bases from J, with 9 bases in between. CDR3 in DNA: TGTGCCAGCAGACGGGACAACTACGAGCAGTACTTC. It codes for CASRRDNYEQYF.

The count of this clone is one. The gene calls are TRBV6-6 and TRBJ2-3, with 11 bases identical to TRBD2. V lost 4 bases, J lost 4 bases, and 7 bases stayed unmatched. The CDR3 runs to 16 residues. The germline gives CDR1 MNHNY, CDR2 SVGAGI (reference sequence). In DNA form, the CDR3 reads TGTGCCAGCAGTTCCTATAGCGGGGGGGCCCCAGATACGCAGTATTTT. Translated, it gives CASSSYSGGAPDTQYF.

This chain uses TRBV6-5 with TRBJ2-7, with 10 bases fitting TRBD1. V gave up 4 bases and J gave up 7 bases; unmatched junction bases: 10. Germline CDR1 MNHEY, CDR2 SVGAGI. The CDR3 totals 15 residues. This CDR3 reads CASSSGQGVLEEQYF. CDR3 sequence (DNA): TGTGCCAGCAGTTCCGGACAGGGGGTACTCGAGGAGCAGTACTTC.

The chain uses TRBV18 and TRBJ2-3; 9 nucleotides align to TRBD1. The germline CDR1 and CDR2 sequences are KGHSH and LQKENI. V lost 4 bases and J lost 2; bases outside the gene matches: 4. The CDR3 spans 15 residues. Written as DNA, the CDR3 is TGTGCCAGCTCACGGGGACAGGGAGCCACAGATACGCAGTATTTT. This gives the protein CASSRGQGATDTQYF.